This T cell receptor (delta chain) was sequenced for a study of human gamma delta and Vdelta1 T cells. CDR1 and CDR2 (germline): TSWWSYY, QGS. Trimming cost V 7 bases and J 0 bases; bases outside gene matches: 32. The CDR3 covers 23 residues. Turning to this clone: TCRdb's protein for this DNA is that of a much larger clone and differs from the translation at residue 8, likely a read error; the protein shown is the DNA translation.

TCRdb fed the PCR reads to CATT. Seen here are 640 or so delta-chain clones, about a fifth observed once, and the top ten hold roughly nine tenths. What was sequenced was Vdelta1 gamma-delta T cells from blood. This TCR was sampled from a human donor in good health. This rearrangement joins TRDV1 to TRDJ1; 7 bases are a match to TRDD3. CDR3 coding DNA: TGTGCTCTTGAGGGGGGCTTCCCACGATTCGGAGGGATACAGGGGCATTACACCGATAAACTCATCTTT. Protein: CALEGGFPRFGGIQGHYTDKLIF.